Reported below is one T cell receptor beta chain. The antigen remains undetermined. These data belong to a study of CXCR3-negative and CXCR3-positive naive CD8 T cells. Turning to the study itself: Roughly 1.5 +/- 0.3 million TRB reads came from each library, giving about 150 million in total. General study results and limits: TRBV-TRBJ usage was alike in naive CXCR3-negative and CXCR3-positive cells but differed in memory cells. Both of the naive subsets showed about the same high diversity, but memory CD8+ cells had much less.

The CDR3 is made up of 16 amino acids. Germline CDR1 is MNHNS and CDR2 is SASEGT. Under 350,000 cells per CD8+ T cell subset were flow-sorted in triplicate. UMI-labeled TRB cDNA libraries were prepared by 5' RACE. TCRdb reprocessed the 5' RACE reads, keeping one entry per CDR3 protein, no DNA. Recorded here are tens of thousands of distinct CDR3 sequences; the top ten clones represent approximately 1.6%. The sequencing input was naive CXCR3- CD8+ T cells from blood. Subset of the sample: CD45RO-CCR7+CD27+CD95- naive CD8+ T cells lacking CXCR3 (TNR3-). The rearrangement links TRBV6-1 to TRBJ2-1; TCRdb lists TRBD1, though no DNA is available to test this call. This TCR came from a human donor in good health. Some clones in this sample may be carry-over from other donors' samples. This chain's CDR3 is CASSEYAGTGGNEQFF.